This T cell receptor (beta chain) was sequenced for a study of T cells in Graves' hyperthyroidism and ophthalmopathy (dated by TCRdb to about 2019). Looking at the study overall: Peripheral blood was sampled at the time of initial diagnosis, prior to any treatment. To identify distinguishing TCR V-J signatures, a discovery cohort of around 100 patients was used, comprising 40 to 45 with Graves' ophthalmopathy and approximately 58 with stable Graves' hyperthyroidism. Whether ophthalmopathy could be predicted prospectively was tested in an independent validation cohort made up of 18 to 20 hyperthyroidism patients plus 17 patients who later progressed to ophthalmopathy. The 75 to 100 discovery patients were randomly split 7:3 into training and test sets. Thyroid tissue and blood T-cell repertoires from about six Graves' hyperthyroidism patients were also compared in the study. Following sampling, methimazole starting at 30 mg daily was given to hyperthyroidism patients, and high-dose intravenous methylprednisolone was given to ophthalmopathy patients. According to the paper, TCR Vbeta CDR3 sequencing was carried out on about 140 peripheral blood samples, which came from fewer than 50 ophthalmopathy, around 74 hyperthyroidism and approximately 17 progressor patients. Summary of the overall study and its limitations: During validation, the model predicted progression to ophthalmopathy a median of about 6.5 months ahead of onset, with almost 71% sensitivity and 72% to 85% specificity. In cross-validation, a model built on a 13 V-J signature told ophthalmopathy apart from stable hyperthyroidism with just under 90% sensitivity and around 81% specificity, and in testing the same model reached 80%/75%. No statistical method was used to fix the sample size in advance, and group allocation was not hidden from the investigators. Most expanded thyroid clonotypes (frequency above 0.001) were also detected in blood, a finding suggesting that blood repertoires may reflect thyroid immune responses.

The TCR beta CDR3 regions were amplified from RNA transcripts. The first round of RT-PCR for the TCR CDR3 was performed with the HTBI primer set and the Qiagen OneStep RT-PCR kit. The libraries were constructed in a second round of multiplex PCR and then size-selected and purified. Paired-end sequencing of the libraries was performed with 100 bp reads on an Illumina HiSeq2000. As for the original processing: SOAPnuke was used to process the raw data, throwing out any read that contained adapters or uncalled bases, had a mean Phred below 15, or lacked an exact constant-primer or identifier match. High-quality paired reads were merged using COPE v1.2.5, and each unique nucleotide sequence was defined as a clonotype. Clonotypes were aligned to IMGT TRBV, TRBD and TRBJ reference segments using MiTCR v1.1. Analysis was restricted to V-J combinations with a frequency above 0.0001, which covered about 99% of repertoires. A TCS score was defined as the ratio of F50 (clonal expansion) to E x V (chaos), with BLOSUM62-based TCRdist applied between CDR3 peptides within each V-J. Welch's t-statistics and random forest reduced just over 500 V-J features to 13, which were used in a naive Bayes classifier (R e1071). TCRdb handled the public reads itself, with Q25 trimming in fastp and clone calling in MiXCR, and kept productive beta chains. Each CDR3 protein gets just one entry, which takes the most common genes and DNA from the rows behind it. The V and J calls were determined by TCRdb, not by the authors. This sample is represented by under 400,000 distinct CDR3 sequences; around 25% of them were singletons. 73% of the sample comes from the top ten.

The CDR3 runs 14 residues from the cysteine to the phenylalanine. The kept DNA is CDR3 alone, 42 bases in frame from the first base. CDR1 and CDR2, per the germline V gene, are MGHRA and YSYEKL. V is clipped by 4 bases and J by 4 bases, and the sequence between their germline boundaries is 13 bases long. Stable Graves' hyperthyroidism was defined as no progression to ophthalmopathy during 18 months of follow-up. Hyperthyroidism patients were aged 18 to 65 years and newly diagnosed, with disease duration of less than 2 months. The study excluded patients with uncontrolled infections, other autoimmune diseases, pregnancy or lactation. Diagnoses were established on the basis of clinical symptoms, serum thyroxine and TRAb, thyroid ultrasound, and orbital computed tomography. Ficoll-Paque density gradient centrifugation was used to isolate PBMCs from around 10 ml of fresh peripheral blood. Total RNA was extracted using Trizol reagent, and RNA quality was assessed on an Agilent 2100 Bioanalyzer.

On this clonotype: Which antigen it targets is not known. No base-level quality is on record; no much larger clone is a single base apart.

The sequenced material came from blood. The TCR was taken from a man aged 45-60 years with Graves' hyperthyroidism. Rearrangement joined TRBV4-1 to TRBJ1-2, with no D gene named confidently. The CDR3 loop reads CASSLDGVSYGYTF. The base sequence is TGCGCCAGCAGCCTCGATGGGGTCAGCTATGGCTACACCTTC.